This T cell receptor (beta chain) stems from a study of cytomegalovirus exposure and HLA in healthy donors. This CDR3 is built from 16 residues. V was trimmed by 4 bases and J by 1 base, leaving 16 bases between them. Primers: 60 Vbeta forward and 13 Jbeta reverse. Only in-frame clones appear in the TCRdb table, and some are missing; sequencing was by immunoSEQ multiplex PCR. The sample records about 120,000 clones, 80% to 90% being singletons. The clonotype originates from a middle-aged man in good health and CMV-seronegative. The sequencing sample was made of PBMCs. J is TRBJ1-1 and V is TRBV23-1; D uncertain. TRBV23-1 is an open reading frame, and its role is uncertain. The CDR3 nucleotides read TGCGCCAGCAGTCTGGGTACGGGGTCCGGGAACACTGAAGCTTTCTTT. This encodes CASSLGTGSGNTEAFF.